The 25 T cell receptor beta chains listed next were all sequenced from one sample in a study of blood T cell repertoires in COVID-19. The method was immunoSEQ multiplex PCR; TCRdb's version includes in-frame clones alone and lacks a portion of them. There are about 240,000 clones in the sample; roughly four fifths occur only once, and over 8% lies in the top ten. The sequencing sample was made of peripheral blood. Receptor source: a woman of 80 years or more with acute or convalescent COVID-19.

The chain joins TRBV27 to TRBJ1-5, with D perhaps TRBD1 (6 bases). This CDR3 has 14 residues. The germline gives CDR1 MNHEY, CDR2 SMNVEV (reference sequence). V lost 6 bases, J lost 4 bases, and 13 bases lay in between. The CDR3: CASRSRGANQPQHF. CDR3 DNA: TGTGCCAGCAGATCGCGGGGGGCGAATCAGCCCCAGCATTTT.

In DNA form, the CDR3 reads TGTGCCAGCTCACCACCAGGGGCTTTTAATTCACCCCTCCACTTT. Translation: CASSPPGAFNSPLHF. The chain links TRBV18 to TRBJ1-6, with D possibly TRBD1 on 5 matching bases. Trimming removed 0 bases from V and 6 bases from J, with 9 bases in between. CDR1 is KGHSH, CDR2 LQKENI, per germline. The CDR3 length is 15 residues.

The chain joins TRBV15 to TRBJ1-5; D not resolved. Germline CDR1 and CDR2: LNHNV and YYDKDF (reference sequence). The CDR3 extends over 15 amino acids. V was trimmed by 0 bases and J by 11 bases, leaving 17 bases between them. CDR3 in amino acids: CATSRDRAALEAQHF. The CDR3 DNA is TGTGCCACCAGCAGAGATAGAGCAGCCCTGGAGGCCCAGCATTTT.

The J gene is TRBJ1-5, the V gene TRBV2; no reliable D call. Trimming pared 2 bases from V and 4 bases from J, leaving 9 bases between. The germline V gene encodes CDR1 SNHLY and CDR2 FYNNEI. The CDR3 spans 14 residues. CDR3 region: CASSENSLNQPQHF. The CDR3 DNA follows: TGTGCCAGCAGTGAAAACAGCTTAAATCAGCCCCAGCATTTT.

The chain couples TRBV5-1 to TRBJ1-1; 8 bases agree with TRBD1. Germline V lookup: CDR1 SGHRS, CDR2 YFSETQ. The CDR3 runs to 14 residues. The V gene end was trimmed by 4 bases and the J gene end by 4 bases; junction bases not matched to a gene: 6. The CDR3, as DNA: TGCGCCAGCAGCGCCGGACAGGGCGGCACTGAAGCTTTCTTT. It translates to CASSAGQGGTEAFF.

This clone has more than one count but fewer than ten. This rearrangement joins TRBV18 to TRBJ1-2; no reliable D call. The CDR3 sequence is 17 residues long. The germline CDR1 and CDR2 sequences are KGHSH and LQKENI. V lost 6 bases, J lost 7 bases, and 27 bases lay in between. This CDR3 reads CASSLIQAGLGVSGYTF. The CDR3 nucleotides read TGTGCCAGCTCCCTTATTCAGGCGGGCCTAGGAGTCAGTGGCTACACCTTC. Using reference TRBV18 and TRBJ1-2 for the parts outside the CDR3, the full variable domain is NAGVMQNPRHLVRRRGQEARLRCSPMKGHSHVYWYRQLPEEGLKFMVYLQKENIIDESGMPKERFSAEFPKEGPSILRIQQVVRGDSAAYFCASSLIQAGLGVSGYTFGSGTRLTVV.

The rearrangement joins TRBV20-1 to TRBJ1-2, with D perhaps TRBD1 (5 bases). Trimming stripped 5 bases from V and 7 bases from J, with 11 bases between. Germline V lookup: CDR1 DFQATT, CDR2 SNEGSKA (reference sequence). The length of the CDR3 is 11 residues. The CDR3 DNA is TGCAGTGCTGGGGCTGACTCTGGCTACACCTTC. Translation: CSAGADSGYTF.

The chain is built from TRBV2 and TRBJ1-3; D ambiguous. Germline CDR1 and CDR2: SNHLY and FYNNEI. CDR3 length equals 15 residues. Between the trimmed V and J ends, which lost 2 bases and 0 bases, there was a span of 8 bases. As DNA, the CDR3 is TGTGCCAGCAGTGAATGGGCGAGCTCTGGAAACACCATATATTTT. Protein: CASSEWASSGNTIYF. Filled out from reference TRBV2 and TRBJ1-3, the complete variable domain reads EPEVTQTPSHQVTQMGQEVILRCVPISNHLYFYWYRQILGQKVEFLVSFYNNEISEKSEIFDDQFSVERPDGSNFTLKIRSTKLEDSAMYFCASSEWASSGNTIYFGEGSWLTVV.

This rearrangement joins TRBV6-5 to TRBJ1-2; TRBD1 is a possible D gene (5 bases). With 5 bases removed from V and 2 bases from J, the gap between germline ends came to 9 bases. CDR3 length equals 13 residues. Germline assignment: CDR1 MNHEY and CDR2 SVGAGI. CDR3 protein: CASSIDRNYGYTF. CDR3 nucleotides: TGTGCCAGCAGTATCGACAGAAACTATGGCTACACCTTC.

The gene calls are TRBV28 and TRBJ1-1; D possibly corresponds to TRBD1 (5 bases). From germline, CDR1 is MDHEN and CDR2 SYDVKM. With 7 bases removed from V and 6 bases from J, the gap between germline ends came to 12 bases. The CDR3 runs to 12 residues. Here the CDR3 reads CASTQGFPEAFF. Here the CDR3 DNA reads TGTGCCAGCACGCAGGGATTCCCTGAAGCTTTCTTT.

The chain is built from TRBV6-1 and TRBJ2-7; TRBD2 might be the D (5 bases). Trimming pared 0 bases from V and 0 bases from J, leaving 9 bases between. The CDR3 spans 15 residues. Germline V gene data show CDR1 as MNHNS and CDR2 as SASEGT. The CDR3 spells CASSEARGSSYEQYF. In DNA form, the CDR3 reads TGTGCCAGCAGTGAAGCACGGGGTAGCTCCTACGAGCAGTACTTC.

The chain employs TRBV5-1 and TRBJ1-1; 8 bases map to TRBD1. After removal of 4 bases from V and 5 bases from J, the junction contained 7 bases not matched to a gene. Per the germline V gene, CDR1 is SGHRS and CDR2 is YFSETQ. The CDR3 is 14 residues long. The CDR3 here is CASSVQGARTEAFF. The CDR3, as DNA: TGCGCCAGCAGCGTTCAGGGGGCACGAACTGAAGCTTTCTTT.

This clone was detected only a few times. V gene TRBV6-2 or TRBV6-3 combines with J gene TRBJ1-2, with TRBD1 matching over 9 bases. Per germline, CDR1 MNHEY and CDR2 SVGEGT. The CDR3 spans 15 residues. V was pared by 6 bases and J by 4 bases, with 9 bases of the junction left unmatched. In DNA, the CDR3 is TGTGCCAGCAGCGCGCCGGGACAGGGTGTCTATGGCTACACCTTC. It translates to CASSAPGQGVYGYTF.

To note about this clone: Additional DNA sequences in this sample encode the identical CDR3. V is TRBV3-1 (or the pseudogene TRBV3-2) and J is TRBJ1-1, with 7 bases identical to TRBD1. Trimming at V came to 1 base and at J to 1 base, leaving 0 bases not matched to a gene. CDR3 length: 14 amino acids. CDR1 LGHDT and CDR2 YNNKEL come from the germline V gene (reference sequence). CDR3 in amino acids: CASSQGQGNTEAFF. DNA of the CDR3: TGTGCCAGCAGCCAAGGACAGGGGAACACTGAAGCTTTCTTT.

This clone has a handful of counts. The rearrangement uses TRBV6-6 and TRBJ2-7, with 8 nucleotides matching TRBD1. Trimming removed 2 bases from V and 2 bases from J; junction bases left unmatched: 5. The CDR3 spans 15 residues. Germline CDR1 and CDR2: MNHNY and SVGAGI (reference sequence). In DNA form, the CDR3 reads TGTGCCAGCAGTTACGCCGGACAGGGACCCTACGAGCAGTACTTC. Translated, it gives CASSYAGQGPYEQYF.

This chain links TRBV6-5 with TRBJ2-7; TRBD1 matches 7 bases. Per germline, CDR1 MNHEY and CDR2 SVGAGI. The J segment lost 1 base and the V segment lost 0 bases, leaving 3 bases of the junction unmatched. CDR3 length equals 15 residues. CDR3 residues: CASSYSYRGSYEQYF. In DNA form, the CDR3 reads TGTGCCAGCAGTTACTCGTACAGGGGATCCTACGAGCAGTACTTC.

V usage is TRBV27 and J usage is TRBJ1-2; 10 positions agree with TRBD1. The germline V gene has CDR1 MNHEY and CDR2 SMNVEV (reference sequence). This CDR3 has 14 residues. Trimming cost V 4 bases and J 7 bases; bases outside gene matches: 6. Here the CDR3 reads CASSSAGQGGGYTF. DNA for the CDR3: TGTGCCAGCAGTTCTGCCGGACAGGGGGGTGGCTACACCTTC.

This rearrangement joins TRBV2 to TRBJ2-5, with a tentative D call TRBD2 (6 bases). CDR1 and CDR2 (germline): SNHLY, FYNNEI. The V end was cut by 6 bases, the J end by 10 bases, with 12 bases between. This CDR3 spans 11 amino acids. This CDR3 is CASSQSGDQYF. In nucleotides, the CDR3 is TGTGCCAGCAGCCAGTCGGGGGACCAGTACTTC.

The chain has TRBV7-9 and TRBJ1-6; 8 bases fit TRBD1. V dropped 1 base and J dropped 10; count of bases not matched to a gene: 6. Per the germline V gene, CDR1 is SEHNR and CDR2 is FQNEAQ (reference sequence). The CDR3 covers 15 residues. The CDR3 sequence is CASSLDEDRASPLHF. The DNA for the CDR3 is TGTGCCAGCAGCTTAGACGAGGACAGGGCATCACCCCTCCACTTT.

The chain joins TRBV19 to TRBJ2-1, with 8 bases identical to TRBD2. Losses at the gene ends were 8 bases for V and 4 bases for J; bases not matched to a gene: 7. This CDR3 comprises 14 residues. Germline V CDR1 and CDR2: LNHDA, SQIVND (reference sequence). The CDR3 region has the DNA TGTGCCAGTTCTACAGCGGGGGTATACAATGAGCAGTTCTTC. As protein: CASSTAGVYNEQFF.

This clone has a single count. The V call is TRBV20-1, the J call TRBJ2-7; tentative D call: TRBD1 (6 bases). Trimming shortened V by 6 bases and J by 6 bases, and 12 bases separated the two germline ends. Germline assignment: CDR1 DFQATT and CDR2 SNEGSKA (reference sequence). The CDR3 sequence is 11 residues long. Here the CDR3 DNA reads TGCAGTGCAGAATCAGGGGTCGAGCAGTACTTC. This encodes CSAESGVEQYF.

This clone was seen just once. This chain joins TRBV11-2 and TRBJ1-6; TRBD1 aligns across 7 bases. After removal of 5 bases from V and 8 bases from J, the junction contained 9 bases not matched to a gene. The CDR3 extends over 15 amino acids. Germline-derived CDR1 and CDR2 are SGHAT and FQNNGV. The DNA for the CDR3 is TGTGCCAGCAGCACCAGACAGGGACAATATTCACCCCTCCACTTT. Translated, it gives CASSTRQGQYSPLHF.

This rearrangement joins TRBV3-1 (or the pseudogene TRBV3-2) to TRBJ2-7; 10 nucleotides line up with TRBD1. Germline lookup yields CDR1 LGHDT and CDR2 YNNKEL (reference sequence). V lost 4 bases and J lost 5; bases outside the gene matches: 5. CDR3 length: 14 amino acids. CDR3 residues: CASSPDRGIDEQYF. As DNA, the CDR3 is TGTGCCAGCAGCCCGGACAGGGGGATCGACGAGCAGTACTTC.

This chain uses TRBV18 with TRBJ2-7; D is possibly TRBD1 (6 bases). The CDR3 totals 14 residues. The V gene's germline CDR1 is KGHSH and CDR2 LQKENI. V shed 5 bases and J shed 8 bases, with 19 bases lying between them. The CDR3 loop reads CASSSGVWGDKQYF. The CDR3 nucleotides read TGTGCCAGCTCATCAGGGGTTTGGGGCGACAAGCAGTACTTC.

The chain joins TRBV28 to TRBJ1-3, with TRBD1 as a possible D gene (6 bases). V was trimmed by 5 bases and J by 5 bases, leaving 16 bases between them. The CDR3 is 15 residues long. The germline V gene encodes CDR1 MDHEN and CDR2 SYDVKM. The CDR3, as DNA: TGTGCCAGCAGTGGCGACAGGAACTTTAGAAACACCATATATTTT. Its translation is CASSGDRNFRNTIYF.